This is a list of T cell receptor gamma chains from one sample in a study of Vδ1+ human thymocytes. TCRdb re-called the multiplex PCR reads through CATT. The data hold approximately 25,000 gamma-chain clones, with around 18% observed a single time. The sequencing sample was made of Vdelta1+ gamma-delta thymocytes from the thymus. The receptor source for this set is a boy in the first two years of life who had congenital heart surgery. Both conserved end residues are trimmed from each CDR3. The order of the fields is V gene, CDR3 protein.

V: TRGV5
CDR3: ATWDRLDYKKL

V: TRGV2
CDR3: ATWDGPGMKL

V: TRGV4
CDR3: ATWTIYYKKL

V: TRGV2
CDR3: ATWMRYTTGWFKI

V: TRGV4
CDR3: ATWDVDDYYKKL

V: TRGV5
CDR3: ATWDDKNYYKKL

V: TRGV2
CDR3: ATWDVNFSDWIKT

V: TRGV9
CDR3: ALWEVECYKKL

V: TRGV2
CDR3: ATWVPPVTTGWFKI

V: TRGV8
CDR3: ATWSSDYYKKL

V: TRGV4
CDR3: ATWDGSPKKL

V: TRGV3
CDR3: ATWDRRRWNYYKKL

V: TRGV9
CDR3: ALWEVLSKGKKL

V: TRGV2
CDR3: ATWDGQNRKL

V: TRGV3
CDR3: ATWDRLGKL

V: TRGV2
CDR3: ATWDGLRKKL

V: TRGV5
CDR3: ATWDTQFWDKKL

V: TRGV4
CDR3: ATWSPEKL

V: TRGV5
CDR3: ATWDRLFRSKL

V: TRGV4
CDR3: ATWEPYKKL

V: TRGV9
CDR3: ALWEVLGPYKKL

V: TRGV9
CDR3: ALWEVRGYKKL

V: TRGV2
CDR3: ATWDGGRKL

V: TRGV9
CDR3: ALWAHIKKL

V: TRGV3
CDR3: ATWDRLQKL

V: TRGV9
CDR3: ALWEVHSDWIKT

V: TRGV3
CDR3: ATWDRLSDYKKL

V: TRGV5
CDR3: ATWDRLREKL

V: TRGV3
CDR3: ATWDFNYYKKL

V: TRGV5
CDR3: ATWDKDYYKKL

V: TRGV4
CDR3: ATWDGKV

V: TRGV4
CDR3: ATWDVGHKKL

V: TRGV9
CDR3: ALWDTPHALKL

V: TRGV9
CDR3: ALWEVQSDYYKKL

V: TRGV5
CDR3: ATWEMGPYYKKL

V: TRGV3
CDR3: ATWDRPPYKKL

V: TRGV9
CDR3: ALWGNPRLLKELGKKIKV

V: TRGV5
CDR3: ATWDRRRPRDKKL

V: TRGV5
CDR3: ATWDGYEPWQNYYKKL

V: TRGV3
CDR3: ATWDRHPNKKL

V: TRGV5
CDR3: ATWDRPDYYKKL